The clone carrying this T cell receptor beta chain was seen once. The antigen is not known. Clones were sequenced by immunoSEQ multiplex PCR, and TCRdb holds only the in-frame ones, with some missing. The data show a few million clones, with nearly 97% seen just once and more than 0.1% held by the top ten. The data are from a study of shared clonotypes between healthy human individuals. General study points: Naive subsets typically showed greater estimated richness than memory subsets.

The healthy adult donors were HIV-negative and reported no recent acute infections or vaccinations. J was trimmed by 10 bases and V by 4 bases; bases with no gene match: 14. Looked up from germline, CDR1 is SGHDT and CDR2 is YYEEEE. This CDR3 is 16 amino acids long. This TCR was sampled from a man aged 18 to 30 in good health. The sequenced sample consisted of naive CD4+ T cells sorted from blood. Subset: CD45RA+ positively selected. The chain combines TRBV5-6 with TRBJ2-1, with 10 bases identical to TRBD2. CDR3 loop: CASSLSGGAFIVEQFF. CDR3 in DNA: TGTGCCAGCAGCCTCAGCGGGGGGGCTTTCATCGTCGAGCAGTTCTTC.